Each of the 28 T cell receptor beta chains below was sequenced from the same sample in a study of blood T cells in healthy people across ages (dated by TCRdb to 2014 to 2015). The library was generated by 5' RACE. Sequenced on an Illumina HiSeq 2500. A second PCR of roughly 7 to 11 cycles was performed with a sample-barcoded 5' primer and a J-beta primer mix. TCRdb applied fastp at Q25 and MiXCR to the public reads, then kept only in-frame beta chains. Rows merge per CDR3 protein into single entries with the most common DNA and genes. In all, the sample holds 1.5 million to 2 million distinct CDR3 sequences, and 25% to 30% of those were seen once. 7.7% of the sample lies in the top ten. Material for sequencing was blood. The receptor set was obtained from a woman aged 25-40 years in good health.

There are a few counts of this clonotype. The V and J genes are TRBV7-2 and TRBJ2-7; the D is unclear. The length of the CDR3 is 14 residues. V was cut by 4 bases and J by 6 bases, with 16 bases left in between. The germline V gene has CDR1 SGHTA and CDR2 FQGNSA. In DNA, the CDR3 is TGTGCCAGCAGCTCCAGACAACCCGCTGCCGAGCAGTACTTC. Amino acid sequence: CASSSRQPAAEQYF.

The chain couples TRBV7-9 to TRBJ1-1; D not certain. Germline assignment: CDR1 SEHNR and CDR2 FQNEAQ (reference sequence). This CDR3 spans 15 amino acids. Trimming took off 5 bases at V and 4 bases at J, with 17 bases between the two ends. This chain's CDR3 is CASSTRGLWITEAFF. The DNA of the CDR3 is TGTGCCAGCAGCACCCGAGGGCTTTGGATCACTGAAGCTTTCTTT.

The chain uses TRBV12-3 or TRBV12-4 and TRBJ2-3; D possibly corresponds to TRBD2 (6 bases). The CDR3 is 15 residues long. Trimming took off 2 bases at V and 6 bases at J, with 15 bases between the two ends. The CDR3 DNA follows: TGTGCCAGCAGTTTACGCGGGGCCAGGCGGGATACGCAGTATTTT. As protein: CASSLRGARRDTQYF.

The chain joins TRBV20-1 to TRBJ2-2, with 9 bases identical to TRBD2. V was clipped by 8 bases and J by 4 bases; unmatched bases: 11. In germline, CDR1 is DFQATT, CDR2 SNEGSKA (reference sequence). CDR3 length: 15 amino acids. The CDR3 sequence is CSPSLREGGTGELFF. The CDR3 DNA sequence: TGCAGTCCCAGTCTGCGGGAGGGCGGCACCGGGGAGCTGTTTTTT.

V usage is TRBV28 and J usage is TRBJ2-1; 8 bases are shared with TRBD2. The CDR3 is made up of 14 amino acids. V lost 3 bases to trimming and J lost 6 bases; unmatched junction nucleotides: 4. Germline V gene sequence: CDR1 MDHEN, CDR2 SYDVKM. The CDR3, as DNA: TGTGCCAGCAGTTTTGAGCGGGGGAGCAATGAGCAGTTCTTC. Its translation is CASSFERGSNEQFF.

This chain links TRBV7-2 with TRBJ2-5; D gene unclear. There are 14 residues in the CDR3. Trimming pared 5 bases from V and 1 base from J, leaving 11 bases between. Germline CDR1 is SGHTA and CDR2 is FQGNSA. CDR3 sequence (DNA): TGTGCCAGCAGCCTAGGGATCAGCCAAGAGACCCAGTACTTC. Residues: CASSLGISQETQYF.

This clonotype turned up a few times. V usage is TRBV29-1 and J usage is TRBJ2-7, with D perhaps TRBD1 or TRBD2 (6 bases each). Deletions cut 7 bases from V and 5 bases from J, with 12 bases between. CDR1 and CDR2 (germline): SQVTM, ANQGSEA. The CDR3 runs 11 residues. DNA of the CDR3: TGCAGCGCTCGGGGGCAGGACGAGCAGTACTTC. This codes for CSARGQDEQYF.

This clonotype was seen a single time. CDR3 in amino acids: CASSYSTGYYNYGYTF. DNA for the CDR3: TGTGCCAGCAGTTACTCGACGGGATACTATAACTATGGCTACACCTTC. The chain employs TRBV6-5 and TRBJ1-2; D ambiguous. The length of the CDR3 is 16 residues. V was clipped by 0 bases and J by 1 base, with 12 bases between them. Per the germline V gene, CDR1 is MNHEY and CDR2 is SVGAGI.

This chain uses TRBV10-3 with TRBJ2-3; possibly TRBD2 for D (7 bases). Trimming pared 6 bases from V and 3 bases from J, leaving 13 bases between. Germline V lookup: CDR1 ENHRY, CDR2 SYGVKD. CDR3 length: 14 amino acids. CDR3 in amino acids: CAIREGGGTDTQYF. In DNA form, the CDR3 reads TGTGCCATCAGGGAAGGGGGAGGGACAGATACGCAGTATTTT.

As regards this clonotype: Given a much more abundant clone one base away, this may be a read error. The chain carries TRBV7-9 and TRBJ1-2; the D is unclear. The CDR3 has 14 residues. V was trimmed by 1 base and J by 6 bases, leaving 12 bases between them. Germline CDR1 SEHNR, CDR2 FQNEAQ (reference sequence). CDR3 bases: TGTGCCAGCAGCTTAGTCGGCCAGGCTAATGGCTACACCTTC. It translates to CASSLVGQANGYTF.

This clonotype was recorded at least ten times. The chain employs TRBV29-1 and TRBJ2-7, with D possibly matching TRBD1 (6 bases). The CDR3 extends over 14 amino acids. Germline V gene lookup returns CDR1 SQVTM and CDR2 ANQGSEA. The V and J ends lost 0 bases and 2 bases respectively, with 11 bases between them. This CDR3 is CSVEEDSHPYEQYF. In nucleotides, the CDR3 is TGCAGCGTTGAAGAGGACAGCCACCCCTACGAGCAGTACTTC.

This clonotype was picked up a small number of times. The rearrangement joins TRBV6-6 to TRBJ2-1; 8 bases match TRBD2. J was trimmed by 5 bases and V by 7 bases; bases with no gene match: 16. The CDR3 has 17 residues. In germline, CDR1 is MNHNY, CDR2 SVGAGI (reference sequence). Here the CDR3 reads CASNPRLGGRIDNEQFF. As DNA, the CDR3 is TGTGCCAGCAACCCACGCCTTGGCGGGAGGATAGACAATGAGCAGTTCTTC.

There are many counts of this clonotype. The CDR3 loop reads CASSRLAGEQYF. The CDR3 coding sequence is TGTGCCAGCAGTAGACTAGCGGGAGAGCAGTACTTC. This rearrangement joins TRBV6-6 to TRBJ2-7, with TRBD2 identical over 11 bases. This CDR3 region has 12 residues. The J segment lost 7 bases and the V segment lost 5 bases, leaving 1 base of the junction unmatched. Germline CDR1 and CDR2: MNHNY and SVGAGI (reference sequence).

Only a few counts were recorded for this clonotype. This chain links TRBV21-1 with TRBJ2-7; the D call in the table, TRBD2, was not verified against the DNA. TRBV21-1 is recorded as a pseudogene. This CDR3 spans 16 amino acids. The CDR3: CASSKVGAGGAYEQYF. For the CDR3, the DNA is TGTGCCAGCAGCAAAGTAGGAGCGGGGGGAGCCTACGAGCAGTACTTC.

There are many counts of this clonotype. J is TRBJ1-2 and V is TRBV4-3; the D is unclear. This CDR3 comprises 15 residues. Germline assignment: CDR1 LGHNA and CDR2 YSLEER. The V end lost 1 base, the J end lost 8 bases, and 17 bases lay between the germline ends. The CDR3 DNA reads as TGCGCCAGCAGCCAAGGCTCAGAAGGGTACACCGGCTACACCTTC. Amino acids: CASSQGSEGYTGYTF.

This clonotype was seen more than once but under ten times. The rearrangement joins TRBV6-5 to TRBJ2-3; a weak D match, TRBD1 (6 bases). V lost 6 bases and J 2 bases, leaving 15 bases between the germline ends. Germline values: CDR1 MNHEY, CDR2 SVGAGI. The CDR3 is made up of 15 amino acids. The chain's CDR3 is CASSPGTPITDTQYF. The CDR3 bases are TGTGCCAGCAGCCCCGGGACACCGATCACAGATACGCAGTATTTT.

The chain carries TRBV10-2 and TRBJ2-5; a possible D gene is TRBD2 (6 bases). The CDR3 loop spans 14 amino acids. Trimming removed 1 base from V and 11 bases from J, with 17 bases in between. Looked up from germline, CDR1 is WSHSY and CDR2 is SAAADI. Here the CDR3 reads CASSEFLGSGEQYF. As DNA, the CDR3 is TGCGCCAGCAGTGAGTTCTTGGGCTCGGGGGAGCAGTACTTC.

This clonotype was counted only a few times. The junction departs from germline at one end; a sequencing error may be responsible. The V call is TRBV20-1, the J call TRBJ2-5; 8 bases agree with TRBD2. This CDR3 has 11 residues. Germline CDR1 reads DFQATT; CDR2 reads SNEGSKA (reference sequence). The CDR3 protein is CGTREGETQYF. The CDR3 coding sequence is TGTGGTACCCGGGAGGGGGAGACCCAGTACTTC.

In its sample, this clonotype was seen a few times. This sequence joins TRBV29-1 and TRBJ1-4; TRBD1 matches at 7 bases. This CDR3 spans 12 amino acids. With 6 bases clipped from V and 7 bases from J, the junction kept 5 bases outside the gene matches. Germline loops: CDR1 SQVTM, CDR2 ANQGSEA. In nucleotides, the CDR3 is TGCAGCGTAACAGGGGAAGGTGAAAAACTGTTTTTT. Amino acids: CSVTGEGEKLFF.

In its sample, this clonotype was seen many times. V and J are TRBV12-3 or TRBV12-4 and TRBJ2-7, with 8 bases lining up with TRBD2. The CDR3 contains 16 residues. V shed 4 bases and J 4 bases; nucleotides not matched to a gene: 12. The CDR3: CASSSSPGLGEYEQYF. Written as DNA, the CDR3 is TGTGCCAGCAGTTCAAGTCCGGGACTAGGGGAGTACGAGCAGTACTTC.

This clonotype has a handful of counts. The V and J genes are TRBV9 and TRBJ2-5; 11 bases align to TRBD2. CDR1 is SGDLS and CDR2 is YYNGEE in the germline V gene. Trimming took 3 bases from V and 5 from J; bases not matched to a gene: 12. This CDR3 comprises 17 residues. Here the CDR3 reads CASSAGATSGSVETQYF. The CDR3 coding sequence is TGTGCCAGCAGCGCTGGGGCCACTAGCGGGAGCGTTGAGACCCAGTACTTC.

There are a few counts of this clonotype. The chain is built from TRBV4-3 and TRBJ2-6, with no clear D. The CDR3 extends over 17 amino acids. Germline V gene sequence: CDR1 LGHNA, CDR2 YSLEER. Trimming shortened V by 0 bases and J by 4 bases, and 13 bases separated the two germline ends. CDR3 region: CASSQDREGFGANVLTF. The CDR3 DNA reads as TGCGCCAGCAGCCAAGATAGAGAAGGGTTCGGGGCCAACGTCCTGACTTTC.

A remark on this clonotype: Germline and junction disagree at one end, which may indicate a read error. This CDR3 is CASSLGHSSYEQDF. CDR3 DNA sequence: TGTGCCAGCAGCTTAGGCCATAGCTCCTACGAGCAGGACTTC. The chain employs TRBV7-3 and TRBJ2-7; D call uncertain. Germline CDR1 is SGHTA and CDR2 is FQGTGA. The CDR3 has 14 residues.

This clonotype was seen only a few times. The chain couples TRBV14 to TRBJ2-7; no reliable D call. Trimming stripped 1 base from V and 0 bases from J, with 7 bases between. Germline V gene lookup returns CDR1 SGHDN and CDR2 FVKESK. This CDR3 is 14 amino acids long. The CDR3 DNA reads TGTGCCAGCAGCCAAGCGCCTTTCTCCTACGAGCAGTACTTC. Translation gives CASSQAPFSYEQYF. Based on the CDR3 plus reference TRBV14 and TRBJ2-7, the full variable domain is EAGVTQFPSHSVIEKGQTVTLRCDPISGHDNLYWYRRVMGKEIKFLLHFVKESKQDESGMPNNRFLAERTGGTYSTLKVQPAELEDSGVYFCASSQAPFSYEQYFGPGTRLTVT.

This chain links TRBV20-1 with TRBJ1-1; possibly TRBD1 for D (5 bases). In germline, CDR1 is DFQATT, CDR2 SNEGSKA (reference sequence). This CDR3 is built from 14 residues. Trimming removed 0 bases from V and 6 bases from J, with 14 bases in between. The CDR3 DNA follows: TGCAGTGCTAGAGATGGGGACGGGCTCCCTGAAGCTTTCTTT. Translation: CSARDGDGLPEAFF.

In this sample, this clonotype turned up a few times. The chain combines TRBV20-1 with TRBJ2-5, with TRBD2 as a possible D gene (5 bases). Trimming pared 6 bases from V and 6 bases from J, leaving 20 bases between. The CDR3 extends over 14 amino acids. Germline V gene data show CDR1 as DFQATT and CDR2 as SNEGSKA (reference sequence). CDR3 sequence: CSAAVTGEEKTQYF. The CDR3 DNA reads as TGCAGTGCCGCCGTGACCGGGGAAGAAAAGACCCAGTACTTC.

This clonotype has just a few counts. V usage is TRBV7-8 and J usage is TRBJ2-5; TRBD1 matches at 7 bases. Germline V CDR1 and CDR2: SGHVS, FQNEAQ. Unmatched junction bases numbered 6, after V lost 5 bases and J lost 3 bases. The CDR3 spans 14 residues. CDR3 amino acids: CASSTSTGEETQYF. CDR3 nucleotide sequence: TGTGCCAGCAGCACAAGTACAGGGGAAGAGACCCAGTACTTC.

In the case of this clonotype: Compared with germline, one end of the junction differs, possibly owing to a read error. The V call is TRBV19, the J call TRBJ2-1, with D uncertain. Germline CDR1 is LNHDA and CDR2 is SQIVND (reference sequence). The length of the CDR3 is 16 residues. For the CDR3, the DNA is TGTGCCAGTAGTATAGATGGGTCCCGACGCAGCAATGGGCAGTTCTTC. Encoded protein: CASSIDGSRRSNGQFF.